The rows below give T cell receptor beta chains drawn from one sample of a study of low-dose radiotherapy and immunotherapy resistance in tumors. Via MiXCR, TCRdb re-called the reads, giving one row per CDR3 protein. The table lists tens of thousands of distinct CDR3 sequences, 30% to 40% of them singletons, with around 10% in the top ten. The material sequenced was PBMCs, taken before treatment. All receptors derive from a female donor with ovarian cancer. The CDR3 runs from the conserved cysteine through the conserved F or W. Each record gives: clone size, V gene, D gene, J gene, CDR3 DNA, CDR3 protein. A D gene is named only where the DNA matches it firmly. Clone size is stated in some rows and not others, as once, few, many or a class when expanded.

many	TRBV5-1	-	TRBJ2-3	TGCGCCAGCAGCGACCTCAGGGGCGCTAGCACAGATACGCAGTATTTT	CASSDLRGASTDTQYF
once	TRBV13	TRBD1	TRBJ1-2	TGTGCCAGCAGCTTTCGAGGACAGGCTGCCTTAGGGGGCTACACCTTC	CASSFRGQAALGGYTF
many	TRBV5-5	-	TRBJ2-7	TGTGCCAGCAGCTCCCAGGGGCCGAACTACGAGCAGTACTTC	CASSSQGPNYEQYF
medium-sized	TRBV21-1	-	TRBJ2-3	TGTGCCAGCAGCAAAGACAGGATTTCGGACAATACGCAGTATTTT	CASSKDRISDNTQYF
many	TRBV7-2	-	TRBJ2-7	TGTGCCAGCAGCTTAGGGACCTCCGAGCAGTACTTC	CASSLGTSEQYF
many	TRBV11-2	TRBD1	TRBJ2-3	TGTGCCAGCAGCCGAAGAGGACAGGCAAACACAGATACGCAGTATTTT	CASSRRGQANTDTQYF
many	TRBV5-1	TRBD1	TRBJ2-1	TGCGCCAGCAGCTTGGATCTTTCGACAGGGGATGAGCAGTTCTTC	CASSLDLSTGDEQFF
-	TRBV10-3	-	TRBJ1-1	TGTGCCATCAGTGACGCCGGGACATCGAACACTGAAGCTTTCTTT	CAISDAGTSNTEAFF
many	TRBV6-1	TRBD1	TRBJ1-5	TGTGCCAGCAGCAGACAGGGTAGGACCAGCAATCAGCCCCAGCATTTT	CASSRQGRTSNQPQHF
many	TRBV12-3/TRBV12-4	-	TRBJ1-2	TGTGCCAGCAGCCCACATTCTAACTATGGCTACACCTTC	CASSPHSNYGYTF
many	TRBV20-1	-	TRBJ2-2	TGCAGTGCTAGGCGGAACACCGGGGAGCTGTTTTTT	CSARRNTGELFF
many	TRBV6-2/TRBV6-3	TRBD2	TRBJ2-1	TGTGCCAGCAGACAACTAGCGGGGGGTTACAATGAGCAGTTCTTC	CASRQLAGGYNEQFF
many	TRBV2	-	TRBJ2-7	TGTGCCAGCAGTGCGGGGAGCACCTACGAGCAGTACTTC	CASSAGSTYEQYF
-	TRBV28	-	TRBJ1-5	TGTGCCAGCAGTTTATCAGGCCCCAATCAGCCCCAGCATTTT	CASSLSGPNQPQHF
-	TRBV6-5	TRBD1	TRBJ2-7	TGTGCCAGCAGTTACGGGACAGGGGACGAGCAGTACTTC	CASSYGTGDEQYF
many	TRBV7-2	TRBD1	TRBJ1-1	TGTGCCAGCAGCTTAAGGGACAGAGTAACTGAAGCTTTCTTT	CASSLRDRVTEAFF
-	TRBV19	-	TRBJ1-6	TGTGCCAGTAGACCCGCGGGCGGGTCCTATAATTCACCCCTCCACTTT	CASRPAGGSYNSPLHF
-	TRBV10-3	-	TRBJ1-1	TGTGCCATCAGTGCTCTCGGGGAGAACACTGAAGCTTTCTTT	CAISALGENTEAFF
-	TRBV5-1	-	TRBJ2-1	TGCGCCAGCACAATCGGGACTGGATTTTACAATGAGCAGTTCTTC	CASTIGTGFYNEQFF
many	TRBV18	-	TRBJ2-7	TGTGCCAGCTCACCACGCCAGACTAGGACCGGGAACTACGAGCAGTACTTC	CASSPRQTRTGNYEQYF
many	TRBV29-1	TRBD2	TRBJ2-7	TGCAGCGTTGCGGGGACTAGCGGACCCTACGAGCAGTACTTC	CSVAGTSGPYEQYF
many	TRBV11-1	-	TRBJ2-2	TGTGCCAGCAGCTTAGACTACAGGGTCAGGGTGACCGGGGAGCTGTTTTTT	CASSLDYRVRVTGELFF
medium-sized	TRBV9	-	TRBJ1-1	TGTGCCAGCACCCGTGGACGAGGGATTGTAGATACTGAAGCTTTCTTT	CASTRGRGIVDTEAFF
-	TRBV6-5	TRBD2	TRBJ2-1	TGTGCCAGCCACATAGCGGGAGGATCGACGCAGTTCTTC	CASHIAGGSTQFF
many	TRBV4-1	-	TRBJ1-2	TGCGCCAGCAGCCATACCATGGACCCAGACTCAAGAGGCTACACCTTC	CASSHTMDPDSRGYTF
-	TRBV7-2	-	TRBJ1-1	TGTGCCAGCAGCTTAAATCAGGCGCCAGGACTTGATGAAGCTTTCTTT	CASSLNQAPGLDEAFF
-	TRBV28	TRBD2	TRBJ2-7	TGTGCCAGCAGTCTAAGGACTAGCGGGAACTACGAGCAGTACTTC	CASSLRTSGNYEQYF
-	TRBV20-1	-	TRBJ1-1	TGCAGTGCTAGAGATTCAGCGAACACTGAAGCTTTCTTT	CSARDSANTEAFF
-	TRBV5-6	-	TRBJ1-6	TGTGCCAGCAGGAAGGACACCACCAATTCACCCCTCCACTTT	CASRKDTTNSPLHF
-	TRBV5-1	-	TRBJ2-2	TGCGCCAGCAGCGAGGACGGCGGGGAGCTGTTTTTT	CASSEDGGELFF
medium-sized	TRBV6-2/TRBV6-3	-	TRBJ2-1	TGTGCCAGCAGTTACGTTTCCGACCGGAATGAGCAGTTCTTC	CASSYVSDRNEQFF
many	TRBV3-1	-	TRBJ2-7	TGTGCCAGCAGCCAAGTACAGAACCCTGGCTACGAGCAGTACTTC	CASSQVQNPGYEQYF
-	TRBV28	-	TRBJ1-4	TGTGCCAGCAGTTGGTCAGGGGCCGCAACTAATGAAAAACTGTTTTTT	CASSWSGAATNEKLFF
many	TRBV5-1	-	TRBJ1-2	TGCGCCAGCAGCCCCGTGGGTGCTCGTAGCTATGGCTACACCTTC	CASSPVGARSYGYTF
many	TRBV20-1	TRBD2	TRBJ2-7	TGCAGTGCTAGCCAAGGGACTAGCGGGAACTACGAGCAGTACTTC	CSASQGTSGNYEQYF
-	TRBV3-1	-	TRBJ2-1	TGTGCCAGCAGCCAAGGGGTGGCCAGGGCTGGTCGGAATGAGCAGTTCTTC	CASSQGVARAGRNEQFF
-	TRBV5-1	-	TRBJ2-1	TGCGCCAGCAGCTTGGAATTAGGGGAGAAAGATGAGCAGTTCTTC	CASSLELGEKDEQFF
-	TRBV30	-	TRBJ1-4	TGTGCCTGGAGCCCGGGATTGGGGCTTGAAAAACTGTTTTTT	CAWSPGLGLEKLFF
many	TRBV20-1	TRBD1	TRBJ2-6	TGCAGTGCGCGACAGGGCAGGTCTGGGGCCAACGTCCTGACTTTC	CSARQGRSGANVLTF
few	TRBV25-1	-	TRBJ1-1	TGTGCCAGCAGTGGGCAGGGGCCTGCCACTGAAGCTTTCTTT	CASSGQGPATEAFF
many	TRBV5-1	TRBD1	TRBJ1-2	TGCGCCAGCAGAAGCCCGGACAGGGGGCGCGACGGCTACACCTTC	CASRSPDRGRDGYTF
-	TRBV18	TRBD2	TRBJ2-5	TGTGCCAGCGCGCGCGGGGGGGAAGAGACCCAGTACTTC	CASARGGEETQYF
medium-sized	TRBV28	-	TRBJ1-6	TGTGCCAGCAACGGGAGGGGCCTTTCGGGTAATTCACCCCTCCACTTT	CASNGRGLSGNSPLHF